This TCR beta chain stems from a study of blood T cell repertoires in COVID-19. Losses at the gene ends were 5 bases for V and 4 bases for J; bases not matched to a gene: 10. Per germline, CDR1 MNHNY and CDR2 SVGAGI (reference sequence). This CDR3 is built from 16 residues. This clone was detected only once. TCRdb's copy holds only in-frame clones and misses some; the assay was immunoSEQ multiplex PCR. This table holds around 160,000 clones, around 85% found once. Sequencing used peripheral blood. The TCR was taken from a woman aged 35 to 49 with active or convalescent COVID-19. The rearrangement links TRBV6-6 to TRBJ1-5; 8 positions agree with TRBD1. The CDR3 DNA reads TGTGCCAGCAGTCCCCCCGGGACAGGCCCTAATCAGCCCCAGCATTTT. Protein sequence: CASSPPGTGPNQPQHF.